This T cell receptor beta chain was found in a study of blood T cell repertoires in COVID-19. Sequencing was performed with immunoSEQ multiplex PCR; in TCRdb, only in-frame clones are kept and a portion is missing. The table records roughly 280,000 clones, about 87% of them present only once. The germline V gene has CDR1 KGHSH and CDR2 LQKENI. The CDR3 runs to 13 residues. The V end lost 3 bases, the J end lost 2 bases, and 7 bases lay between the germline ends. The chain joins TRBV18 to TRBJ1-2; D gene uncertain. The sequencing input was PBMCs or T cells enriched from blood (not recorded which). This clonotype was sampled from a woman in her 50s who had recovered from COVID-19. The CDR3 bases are TGTGCCAGCTCACCCGACGGGAACTATGGCTACACCTTC. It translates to CASSPDGNYGYTF.